Following are 29 T cell receptor beta chains from one sample sequenced in a study of blood T cell repertoires in COVID-19. Libraries were prepared by immunoSEQ multiplex PCR; TCRdb keeps only in-frame clonotypes and omits some of them. Among 90,000 to 120,000 clones listed, roughly 84% were seen once. Specimen: peripheral blood. These receptors were obtained from a human donor in a cohort sampled during active COVID-19.

The chain has TRBV9 and TRBJ1-1; 9 bases fit TRBD1. J lost 4 bases, V lost 0 bases, and 4 bases had no gene match. CDR1 is SGDLS and CDR2 is YYNGEE in the germline V gene. The length of the CDR3 is 15 residues. The CDR3 sequence: CASSVADRGPTEAFF. The CDR3 region has the DNA TGTGCCAGCAGCGTAGCGGACAGGGGTCCCACTGAAGCTTTCTTT.

This chain uses TRBV19 with TRBJ2-5, with D possibly being TRBD1 (7 bases). This CDR3 region has 18 residues. V gave up 5 bases and J gave up 0 bases, with 22 bases separating them. Per germline, CDR1 LNHDA and CDR2 SQIVND (reference sequence). In DNA, the CDR3 is TGTGCCAGTAGTCAAACCCTCGTCGGGGGACAGTACCAAGAGACCCAGTACTTC. This codes for CASSQTLVGGQYQETQYF.

The chain joins TRBV7-2 to TRBJ2-3, with 7 positions matching TRBD2. The CDR3 consists of 16 residues. Germline-derived CDR1 and CDR2 are SGHTA and FQGNSA. V lost 0 bases to trimming and J lost 3 bases; unmatched junction nucleotides: 6. CDR3 in DNA: TGTGCCAGCAGCTTAGCGGGAGGGCCGGTAACAGATACGCAGTATTTT. This encodes CASSLAGGPVTDTQYF.

Written as DNA, the CDR3 is TGTGCCAGTAGTATAGGGGCGGCAGGGCTGAACACCGGGGAGCTGTTTTTT. It is translated as CASSIGAAGLNTGELFF. This rearrangement joins TRBV19 to TRBJ2-2, with D maybe TRBD1 (5 bases). This CDR3 comprises 17 residues. CDR1 is LNHDA and CDR2 is SQIVND in the germline V gene (reference sequence). With 1 base removed from V and 1 base from J, the gap between germline ends came to 13 bases.

This clone was found once. V gene TRBV19 combines with J gene TRBJ1-6; 7 nucleotides align to TRBD1. V dropped 5 bases and J dropped 0; count of bases not matched to a gene: 10. In germline, CDR1 is LNHDA, CDR2 SQIVND (reference sequence). CDR3 length: 18 residues. The CDR3 sequence is CASSLMPTGISYNSPLHF. In DNA, the CDR3 is TGTGCCAGTAGTCTAATGCCGACAGGGATCTCCTATAATTCACCCCTCCACTTT.

The gene calls are TRBV18 and TRBJ1-3; TRBD1 agrees at 7 bases. J lost 0 bases, V lost 6 bases, and 8 bases had no gene match. Germline lookup yields CDR1 KGHSH and CDR2 LQKENI. The CDR3 has 16 residues. Here the CDR3 DNA reads TGTGCCAGCTCCCAACAGGGGATAGTCTCTGGAAACACCATATATTTT. Its translation: CASSQQGIVSGNTIYF.

The V call is TRBV5-1, the J call TRBJ2-1; 14 bases agree with TRBD2. Per germline, CDR1 SGHRS and CDR2 YFSETQ. The CDR3 is 16 amino acids. V gave up 4 bases and J gave up 6 bases; unmatched junction bases: 6. CDR3 sequence: CASSEPGTSGSNEQFF. The DNA for the CDR3 is TGCGCCAGCAGCGAACCCGGGACTAGCGGGAGCAATGAGCAGTTCTTC.

The table lists this clone with a count of one. The genes are TRBV10-1 and TRBJ2-1; no reliable D call. V shed 2 bases and J shed 0 bases, with 14 bases lying between them. Germline loops: CDR1 WNHNN, CDR2 SYGVQD (reference sequence). The CDR3 loop spans 17 amino acids. CDR3 residues: CASSEPLCERSYNEQFF. The DNA of the CDR3 is TGCGCCAGCAGTGAGCCTCTTTGCGAACGCTCCTACAATGAGCAGTTCTTC.

There are a few counts of this clone. The CDR3 protein is CASNRAGDKYEQYV. Written as DNA, the CDR3 is TGTGCCAGCAATCGAGCGGGAGACAAGTACGAGCAGTACGTC. This chain uses TRBV6-4 with TRBJ2-7; 8 bases are a match to TRBD2. CDR1 MRHNA and CDR2 SNTAGT come from the germline V gene. This CDR3 region has 14 residues. J gave up 4 bases and V 7 bases, and 9 bases lay outside the gene matches.

The J gene is TRBJ2-1, the V gene TRBV11-2; tentative D call: TRBD1 (5 bases). The V gene lost 5 bases and the J gene lost 10 bases, with 15 bases spanning the gap. This CDR3 has 13 residues. Germline CDR1 and CDR2: SGHAT and FQNNGV. CDR3 nucleotides: TGTGCCAGCAGCCCAGGGTTGGCAGGGGAGCAGTTCTTC. It yields the protein CASSPGLAGEQFF. Full variable domain (missing parts from reference TRBV11-2 and TRBJ2-1): EAGVAQSPRYKIIEKRQSVAFWCNPISGHATLYWYQQILGQGPKLLIQFQNNGVVDDSQLPKDRFSAERLKGVDSTLKIQPAKLEDSAVYLCASSPGLAGEQFFGPGTRLTVL.

The chain combines TRBV11-2 with TRBJ2-1, with 13 positions matching TRBD2. From germline, CDR1 is SGHAT and CDR2 FQNNGV. Germline trimming cut 5 bases from V and 8 bases from J; bases unmatched to any gene: 9. This CDR3 contains 16 residues. The CDR3: CASSGTSGTGTHEQFF. CDR3 nucleotide sequence: TGTGCCAGCAGCGGGACTAGCGGGACCGGCACCCATGAGCAGTTCTTC.

V gene TRBV4-2 combines with J gene TRBJ2-1, with 7 positions matching TRBD2. V gave up 1 base and J gave up 3 bases; unmatched junction bases: 6. The germline gives CDR1 LGHNA, CDR2 YNFKEQ. CDR3 length: 16 residues. CDR3 in amino acids: CASSQVSSGGYNEQFF. The DNA for the CDR3 is TGTGCCAGCAGCCAAGTATCTAGCGGAGGCTACAATGAGCAGTTCTTC.

The chain carries TRBV5-1 and TRBJ2-5, with unresolved D. CDR3 length equals 14 residues. From germline, CDR1 is SGHRS and CDR2 YFSETQ. The V and J ends lost 4 bases and 4 bases respectively, with 14 bases between them. The CDR3 spells CASSGGVIGETQYF. The CDR3 bases are TGCGCCAGCAGCGGTGGAGTGATTGGAGAGACCCAGTACTTC. Complete variable domain (other parts from reference TRBV5-1 and TRBJ2-5): KAGVTQTPRYLIKTRGQQVTLSCSPISGHRSVSWYQQTPGQGLQFLFEYFSETQRNKGNFPGRFSGRQFSNSRSEMNVSTLELGDSALYLCASSGGVIGETQYFGPGTRLLVL.

This chain joins TRBV5-1 and TRBJ2-2; D remains unclear. The V gene's germline CDR1 is SGHRS and CDR2 YFSETQ. V was shortened by 2 bases and J by 0 bases, with 8 bases between the two germline ends. The CDR3 spans 15 residues. CDR3 nucleotide sequence: TGCGCCAGCAGCTTTAATTCAGCGAACACCGGGGAGCTGTTTTTT. This codes for CASSFNSANTGELFF.

V is TRBV3-1 (or the pseudogene TRBV3-2) and J is TRBJ1-2; 9 positions match TRBD1. The CDR3 runs to 14 residues. V was clipped by 4 bases and J by 4 bases; unmatched bases: 4. The germline V gene encodes CDR1 LGHDT and CDR2 YNNKEL (reference sequence). As DNA, the CDR3 is TGTGCCAGCAGCCCCGGACAGGGGCGCTATGGCTACACCTTC. Translating gives CASSPGQGRYGYTF.

V gene TRBV9 combines with J gene TRBJ2-3; 9 bases are shared with TRBD1. The V gene end was trimmed by 3 bases and the J gene end by 0 bases; junction bases not matched to a gene: 5. Per the germline V gene, CDR1 is SGDLS and CDR2 is YYNGEE. The CDR3 is made up of 16 amino acids. The CDR3 reads CASSAQGAISTDTQYF. CDR3 nucleotide sequence: TGTGCCAGCAGCGCACAGGGGGCTATCAGCACAGATACGCAGTATTTT.

The rearrangement links TRBV7-8 to TRBJ2-5; a weak D match, TRBD2 (6 bases). The DNA end lines up better with TRBJ2-7; the J call may be wrong. The CDR3 runs 13 residues. Germline loops: CDR1 SGHVS, CDR2 FQNEAQ. CDR3 amino acids: CASSPRRGYEQYF. As DNA, the CDR3 is TGTGCCAGCAGCCCGCGGCGGGGCTACGAGCAGTACTTC.

This rearrangement joins TRBV6-2 or TRBV6-3 to TRBJ2-1, with 7 positions matching TRBD2. The CDR3 has 14 amino acids. Germline V gene data show CDR1 as MNHEY and CDR2 as SVGEGT. Trimming cost V 2 bases and J 8 bases; bases outside gene matches: 6. CDR3 nucleotides: TGTGCCAGCAGTTACCGCGGGAGCGCGCATGAGCAGTTCTTC. Translated, it gives CASSYRGSAHEQFF.

This clone was seen a single time. The chain joins TRBV3-1 (or the pseudogene TRBV3-2) to TRBJ2-7; the D is unclear. CDR1 and CDR2 (germline): LGHDT, YNNKEL (reference sequence). V shed 4 bases and J shed 6 bases, with 13 bases lying between them. This CDR3 is 13 amino acids long. The CDR3 reads CASSPARGLEQYF. The CDR3 nucleotides are TGTGCCAGCAGCCCGGCGAGAGGTCTCGAGCAGTACTTC.

This clone was detected only a few times. The chain combines TRBV27 with TRBJ1-6; 9 positions agree with TRBD1. Unmatched junction bases numbered 1, after V lost 2 bases and J lost 5 bases. In germline, CDR1 is MNHEY, CDR2 SMNVEV (reference sequence). This CDR3 has 15 amino acids. The CDR3, as DNA: TGTGCCAGCAGTTTAAGGGACAGGGATAATTCACCCCTCCACTTT. It codes for CASSLRDRDNSPLHF.

The chain links TRBV5-6 to TRBJ1-5; a weak D match, TRBD1 (5 bases). Germline V CDR1 and CDR2: SGHDT, YYEEEE. The CDR3 sequence is 15 residues long. Between the trimmed V and J ends, which lost 0 bases and 0 bases, there was a span of 7 bases. CDR3 sequence reads: CASSLGTNSNQPQHF. For the CDR3, the DNA is TGTGCCAGCAGCTTGGGGACAAATAGCAATCAGCCCCAGCATTTT.

The chain joins TRBV9 to TRBJ2-7; the match to TRBD2 covers 8 bases. Trimming cost V 4 bases and J 4 bases; bases outside gene matches: 7. The germline gives CDR1 SGDLS, CDR2 YYNGEE. The CDR3 covers 14 residues. DNA of the CDR3: TGTGCCAGCAGCCCAGGGGTAGCGGGATACGAGCAGTACGTC. Amino acid sequence: CASSPGVAGYEQYV.

The V call is TRBV7-2, the J call TRBJ2-1, with D tentatively TRBD2 (6 bases). V was trimmed by 1 base and J by 4 bases, leaving 14 bases between them. The germline gives CDR1 SGHTA, CDR2 FQGNSA. The CDR3 runs to 16 residues. As DNA, the CDR3 is TGTGCCAGCAGCTTAGAAGCGGGTCTTCGATACAATGAGCAGTTCTTC. This gives the protein CASSLEAGLRYNEQFF.

This clone appeared once. The rearrangement links TRBV5-1 to TRBJ2-3; weak D call: TRBD2 (6 bases). CDR3 length: 14 amino acids. V lost 0 bases, J lost 4 bases, and 9 bases lay in between. In germline, CDR1 is SGHRS, CDR2 YFSETQ. CDR3 sequence (DNA): TGCGCCAGCAGCTTGGTGGAGGGCCCAGATACGCAGTATTTT. Its protein product is CASSLVEGPDTQYF. Full variable domain (missing parts from reference TRBV5-1 and TRBJ2-3): KAGVTQTPRYLIKTRGQQVTLSCSPISGHRSVSWYQQTPGQGLQFLFEYFSETQRNKGNFPGRFSGRQFSNSRSEMNVSTLELGDSALYLCASSLVEGPDTQYFGPGTRLTVL.

The V gene is TRBV7-8, the J gene TRBJ2-3; D remains unclear. CDR1 and CDR2 (germline): SGHVS, FQNEAQ. This CDR3 is built from 15 residues. V lost 4 bases and J 4 bases, leaving 15 bases between the germline ends. The CDR3 DNA reads as TGTGCCAGCAGCTCCGGGTCCTGGTGGGCAGATACGCAGTATTTT. Its protein is CASSSGSWWADTQYF.

J is TRBJ1-1 and V is TRBV19, with D perhaps matching TRBD1 (5 bases). V was cut by 7 bases and J by 5 bases, with 17 bases left in between. This CDR3 has 14 residues. Germline-derived CDR1 and CDR2 are LNHDA and SQIVND (reference sequence). DNA for the CDR3: TGTGCCAGTAAATATGGAGGGGCCGGGACTGAAGCTTTCTTT. As protein: CASKYGGAGTEAFF.

The V gene is TRBV19, the J gene TRBJ1-5; weak D call: TRBD1 (6 bases). Germline V gene sequence: CDR1 LNHDA, CDR2 SQIVND (reference sequence). The ends were cut back, 5 bases at V and 6 bases at J, with 17 bases in the middle. The CDR3 totals 15 residues. For the CDR3, the DNA is TGTGCCAGTAGTCAAACAGGGACGGCGAGTCAGCCCCAGCATTTT. Its protein product is CASSQTGTASQPQHF.

The V and J genes are TRBV5-1 and TRBJ1-6; D is unresolved. There are 13 residues in the CDR3. Deletions cut 6 bases from V and 7 bases from J, with 11 bases between. CDR1 SGHRS and CDR2 YFSETQ come from the germline V gene. The CDR3: CASNDGGNSPLHF. As DNA, the CDR3 is TGCGCCAGCAACGACGGAGGCAATTCACCCCTCCACTTT. Combining the CDR3 with reference TRBV5-1 and TRBJ1-6 gives the whole variable domain KAGVTQTPRYLIKTRGQQVTLSCSPISGHRSVSWYQQTPGQGLQFLFEYFSETQRNKGNFPGRFSGRQFSNSRSEMNVSTLELGDSALYLCASNDGGNSPLHFGNGTRLTVT.

This rearrangement joins TRBV9 to TRBJ2-1; 8 bases agree with TRBD2. The germline CDR1 and CDR2 sequences are SGDLS and YYNGEE. CDR3 length: 17 amino acids. The ends lost 0 bases at V and 8 bases at J; junction bases unmatched: 13. Here the CDR3 reads CASSVGAGNGRADEQFF. Here the CDR3 DNA reads TGTGCCAGCAGCGTAGGGGCAGGGAACGGGAGGGCCGATGAGCAGTTCTTC. The entire variable domain, with the rest obtained from reference TRBV9 and TRBJ2-1, is as follows: DSGVTQTPKHLITATGQRVTLRCSPRSGDLSVYWYQQSLDQGLQFLIQYYNGEERAKGNILERFSAQQFPDLHSELNLSSLELGDSALYFCASSVGAGNGRADEQFFGPGTRLTVL.